The T cell receptor beta chain described here comes from a study of cytomegalovirus exposure and HLA in healthy donors. As for the study in general: A previous analysis identified more than 100 million unique TCR beta sequences derived from some 170 million T cells.

With 60 Vbeta and 13 Jbeta primers, the PCR was carried out. How the authors handled the data: Roughly 10 million shared chains were among 65 million to 85 million unique TCR beta chains counted in a later analysis. Generated by immunoSEQ multiplex PCR, the TCRdb table keeps only in-frame clones and is missing some. That table gives V, J and clone size, and the DNA gave D and trimming. The table has under 140,000 clones, roughly 80% seen once. This CDR3 is 13 amino acids long. CDR1 and CDR2 from the germline V gene are MDHEN and SYDVKM. Trimming shortened V by 3 bases and J by 9 bases, and 12 bases separated the two germline ends. Study-level points and caveats: According to the study, around 150 TCR beta chains were cytomegalovirus-associated. Researchers had no immune exposure information except CMV serostatus available.

Comment on this clone: Antigen unknown.

The chain has TRBV28 and TRBJ2-1; tentative D call: TRBD2 (5 bases). The sequenced sample was PBMCs. The receptor was derived from a woman aged 25 to 39 in good health and CMV-seronegative. CDR3: CASSFGDRGEQFF. In nucleotides, the CDR3 is TGTGCCAGCAGTTTTGGCGATCGGGGTGAGCAGTTCTTC. Filled out from reference TRBV28 and TRBJ2-1, the complete variable domain reads DVKVTQSSRYLVKRTGEKVFLECVQDMDHENMFWYRQDPGLGLRLIYFSYDVKMKEKGDIPEGYSVSREKKERFSLILESASTNQTSMYLCASSFGDRGEQFFGPGTRLTVL.